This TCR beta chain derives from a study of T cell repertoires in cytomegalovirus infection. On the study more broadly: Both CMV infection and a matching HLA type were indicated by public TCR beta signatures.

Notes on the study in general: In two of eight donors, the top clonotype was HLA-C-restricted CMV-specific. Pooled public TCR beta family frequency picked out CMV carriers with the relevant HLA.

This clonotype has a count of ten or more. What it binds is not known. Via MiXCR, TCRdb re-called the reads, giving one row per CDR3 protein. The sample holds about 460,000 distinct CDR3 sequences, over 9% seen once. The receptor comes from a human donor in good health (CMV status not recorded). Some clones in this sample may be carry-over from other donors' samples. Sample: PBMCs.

The CDR3 here is CASSLPGTSYEQYF. In DNA, the CDR3 is TGTGCCAGCTCCCTTCCCGGGACTTCCTACGAGCAGTACTTC. The rearrangement uses TRBV5-4 and TRBJ2-7; D possibly corresponds to TRBD2 (6 bases). Deletions cut 7 bases from V and 1 base from J, with 15 bases between. The V gene's germline CDR1 is SGHNT and CDR2 YYREEE (reference sequence). The CDR3 is made up of 14 amino acids. Full variable domain (outside the CDR3, taken from reference TRBV5-4 and TRBJ2-7): ETGVTQSPTHLIKTRGQQVTLRCSSQSGHNTVSWYQQALGQGPQFIFQYYREEENGRGNFPPRFSGLQFPNYSSELNVNALELDDSALYLCASSLPGTSYEQYFGPGTRLTVT.